This T cell receptor beta chain comes out of a study of blood T cell repertoires in COVID-19 (dated by TCRdb to about 2020). General notes on the study: Collaborator samples came from the United States, Italy and Spain and covered acute and convalescent phases of COVID-19. The prospective study material was composed of cDNA or gDNA derived from T cells, B-cell-depleted T cells, or PBMCs. Subjects who had been exposed to COVID-19, were actively infected with it, or had recovered from it provided the deeply sampled blood TCRbeta repertoires that made up the dataset. The repertoires were released in a freely available public database meant as a resource for research on the immune response to SARS-CoV-2. Samples were obtained from the ongoing ImmuneRACE study (first 160 participants) and from about 1,300 subjects provided by 6 global collaborators. Sample metadata almost always included a de-identified subject ID, COVID-19 status, age in years and sex. Where available, HLA class I and class II types were taken from metadata supplied by the sample provider and were not determined by assay-based typing.

Results the study describes overall, beyond this receptor: The amount of clinical and demographic metadata varied by source and participant and was provided uncurated.

TCRbeta CDR3 regions were amplified from genomic DNA using the immunoSEQ Assay, a bias-controlled multiplex PCR. Concerning the study's data processing: The number of nucleated cells in each sample was estimated from the amplification of reference gene primers within the assay. Sequence reads were collapsed and filtered to measure the absolute abundance of every unique TCRbeta CDR3 rearrangement. Productive Simpson clonality was computed per sample as the square root of Simpson's diversity index over productive rearrangements. Imported from immuneACCESS, the table was reduced by TCRdb to in-frame sequences with V and J called. These copies leave out some clones; in studies compared against another copy, an unresolved V gene accounts for under half, and the cause of the remainder is not known. V and J calls and clone size come straight from that table; D and trimming were deduced from the DNA. This sample has 200,000 to 300,000 clones in its table, and approximately 88% of those were observed once. The ten largest clones add up to roughly 0.8% of the sample.

The CDR3 contains 12 residues, cysteine and phenylalanine counted. Only CDR3 DNA remains: 36 bases, in frame from the first base. CDR1 and CDR2 are read off the germline V gene as KGHDR and SFDVKD. V is pared back by 5 bases and J by 7 bases, with 7 bases lying between the germline termini. Each collaborating institution followed its own protocols to collect whole blood in K2EDTA tubes. For TCRbeta analysis, collaborators shipped samples as frozen whole blood, isolated PBMCs, or DNA extracted from either of those sample types. This clone was observed once. Its specific antigen is unknown. Base quality data are lacking; no much larger clone is found one base away.

The clonotype was recovered from a woman aged 30 to 39 with acute or convalescent COVID-19. The V and J genes are TRBV24-1 and TRBJ2-2; no D gene can be assigned with confidence. Sequenced: peripheral blood. The CDR3 corresponds to CATSAGHGELFF. At the DNA level, the sequence is TGTGCCACCAGTGCAGGCCACGGGGAGCTGTTTTTT.